The sequence of this T cell receptor (beta chain) was determined in a study of OX40 agonist ivuxolimab in advanced cancers. This CDR3 comprises 14 residues. V gave up 4 bases and J gave up 5 bases; unmatched junction bases: 7. Germline V gene data show CDR1 as SGHDT and CDR2 as YYEEEE. This clone has just one count. TCRdb's table, derived via immunoSEQ multiplex PCR, lists solely in-frame clones and lacks some. The sample carries some 49,000 clones, roughly 80% recorded once. This receptor was identified in an adult with an advanced solid tumor such as melanoma, head and neck, liver or kidney cancer. The specimen was CD4+ or CD8+ T cells sorted from blood, collected in a trial of the OX40 agonist ivuxolimab. The gene calls are TRBV5-6 and TRBJ1-1; 8 nucleotides line up with TRBD1. The DNA of the CDR3 is TGTGCCAGCAGCGGCACAGGGGGGTGGACTGAAGCTTTCTTT. Translated, it gives CASSGTGGWTEAFF.